These 9 T cell receptor beta chains were sequenced from one sample in a study of identical twins listed by TCRdb under 2016. Receptor libraries were prepared by 5' RACE. The reads were generated on an Illumina HiSeq 2000. In TCRdb, the public reads were trimmed at Q25 with fastp and aligned with MiXCR, with productive beta chains retained. Identical CDR3 proteins give one entry, which carries the most common genes and DNA. For this sample the table gives roughly 250,000 distinct CDR3 sequences, of which over 11% were detected only once. The ten largest clonotypes hold 7% to 9.5% of the sample. The sample comprised memory (CD45RO+) T cells sorted from blood. The intended sense of this specimen's cell subset or site label: CD45RO+ enriched T cells. The receptors derive from a woman between 18 and 30 years old in good health.

This clonotype turned up a few times. V and J are TRBV5-1 and TRBJ2-5; 7 bases are a match to TRBD2. This CDR3 is built from 16 residues. Unmatched junction bases numbered 14, after V lost 4 bases and J lost 5 bases. Germline loops: CDR1 SGHRS, CDR2 YFSETQ. The CDR3 DNA reads TGCGCCAGCAGCGGAGGAGCGGGACGTGTTGAGGAGACCCAGTACTTC. It is translated as CASSGGAGRVEETQYF.

This clonotype was picked up a small number of times. The chain has TRBV4-1 and TRBJ1-5, with 9 bases lining up with TRBD1. Germline assignment: CDR1 MGHRA and CDR2 YSYEKL. Trimming removed 2 bases from V and 8 bases from J; junction bases left unmatched: 1. This CDR3 has 13 amino acids. CDR3 DNA: TGCGCCAGCAGCCAAAGGGACAGGGAGCCCCAGCATTTT. Translation gives CASSQRDREPQHF.

This clonotype was counted a few times. The chain recombines TRBV6-4 with TRBJ2-4; the D is unclear. The CDR3 sequence is 18 residues long. The V end was cut by 0 bases, the J end by 6 bases, with 21 bases between. The V gene's germline CDR1 is MRHNA and CDR2 SNTAGT. The CDR3 DNA reads TGTGCCAGCAGTGACTCGTTTCGTAGGGAAGAGGCTTCAAACATTCAGTACTTC. It encodes CASSDSFRREEASNIQYF.

V is TRBV12-3 or TRBV12-4 and J is TRBJ2-3, with 7 bases aligning to TRBD1. V shed 6 bases, J shed 3 bases, and the junction held 6 bases outside the gene matches. This CDR3 has 14 residues. The CDR3 here is CASSANRGTDTQYF. The DNA for the CDR3 is TGTGCCAGCAGCGCAAACAGGGGAACAGATACGCAGTATTTT.

This clonotype was counted between two and nine times. The V and J genes are TRBV5-1 and TRBJ1-6; no reliable D call. The CDR3 is made up of 15 amino acids. V lost 2 bases and J lost 0, with 6 bases in between. Germline V gene data show CDR1 as SGHRS and CDR2 as YFSETQ. CDR3 DNA: TGCGCCAGCAGCTTTTTGAGCTCCTATAATTCACCCCTCCACTTT. Its translation: CASSFLSSYNSPLHF.

This clonotype was seen only a few times. The chain employs TRBV12-3 or TRBV12-4 and TRBJ2-2; TRBD2 aligns across 8 bases. Unmatched junction bases numbered 14, after V lost 4 bases and J lost 4 bases. The CDR3 runs 18 residues. This CDR3 reads CASSWQGGAGVFTGELFF. For the CDR3, the DNA is TGTGCCAGCAGTTGGCAAGGGGGAGCGGGGGTATTCACCGGGGAGCTGTTTTTT.

The rearrangement joins TRBV7-9 to TRBJ1-2, with TRBD1 identical over 7 bases. Germline V gene data show CDR1 as SEHNR and CDR2 as FQNEAQ (reference sequence). This CDR3 contains 17 residues. J lost 4 bases, V lost 0 bases, and 11 bases had no gene match. In nucleotides, the CDR3 is TGTGCCAGCAGCTTAGCCCCGGCCCGACAGGGTGGCTATGGCTACACCTTC. Protein product: CASSLAPARQGGYGYTF.

This clonotype has a handful of counts. The gene calls are TRBV18 and TRBJ1-1, with D uncertain. The CDR3 is 13 amino acids. CDR1 KGHSH and CDR2 LQKENI come from the germline V gene. V gave up 3 bases and J gave up 3 bases, with 8 bases separating them. The CDR3 loop is CASSPRFDTEAFF. The DNA for the CDR3 is TGTGCCAGCTCACCGAGGTTCGACACTGAAGCTTTCTTT.

CDR3 coding DNA: TGCAGCGTTGAGAAGGGAACGACAGATACGCAGTATTTT. This codes for CSVEKGTTDTQYF. The chain is built from TRBV29-1 and TRBJ2-3; D is uncertain. The V gene's germline CDR1 is SQVTM and CDR2 ANQGSEA. CDR3 size: 13 residues. The V gene lost 3 bases and the J gene lost 3 bases, with 10 bases spanning the gap.